The 22 T cell receptor beta chains in this list originate from one sample, sequenced in a study of CD8 T cells in ankylosing spondylitis. Overall study findings and caveats: Apparently characteristic of ankylosing spondylitis blood was a TCR beta motif (about 8 highly homologous variants).

The antigens of these receptors remain unknown. TCRdb passed the 5' RACE reads through MiXCR, listing each CDR3 protein once. The sample holds fewer than 400,000 distinct CDR3 sequences, approximately 20% seen once. Specimen: blood, either unsorted or a sorted T cell fraction (not recorded which). These receptors all come from a male donor with ankylosing spondylitis.

The chain links TRBV9 to TRBJ2-3; 8 bases line up with TRBD2. Germline V lookup: CDR1 SGDLS, CDR2 YYNGEE. This CDR3 is built from 17 residues. V shed 1 base, J shed 2 bases, and the junction held 9 bases outside the gene matches. The DNA for the CDR3 is TGTGCCAGCAGCGTAAGTGCGGTAGCGGGACCCACAGATACGCAGTATTTT. Encoded protein: CASSVSAVAGPTDTQYF. The full variable domain, its missing parts supplied by reference TRBV9 and TRBJ2-3, is DSGVTQTPKHLITATGQRVTLRCSPRSGDLSVYWYQQSLDQGLQFLIQYYNGEERAKGNILERFSAQQFPDLHSELNLSSLELGDSALYFCASSVSAVAGPTDTQYFGPGTRLTVL.

This clonotype was detected only a few times. The rearrangement uses TRBV3-1 and TRBJ2-7; possibly TRBD1 or TRBD2 for D (5 bases each). V was cut by 0 bases and J by 0 bases, with 9 bases left in between. The CDR3 totals 15 residues. CDR1 is LGHDT, CDR2 YNNKEL, per germline (reference sequence). CDR3 bases: TGTGCCAGCAGCCAAGACCGGGACGGCTCCTACGAGCAGTACTTC. Residues: CASSQDRDGSYEQYF.

The genes are TRBV20-1 and TRBJ2-7; 8 bases align to TRBD1. The CDR3 runs to 15 residues. The germline CDR1 and CDR2 sequences are DFQATT and SNEGSKA (reference sequence). Losses at the gene ends were 1 base for V and 3 bases for J; bases not matched to a gene: 8. CDR3 bases: TGCAGTGCTAGAGGGCAGGGGGCGGGTCTCTACGAGCAGTACTTC. As protein: CSARGQGAGLYEQYF.

This clonotype was observed a handful of times. The V and J genes are TRBV4-2 and TRBJ1-2, with D possibly matching TRBD1 (5 bases). The CDR3 runs to 18 residues. V lost 1 base and J 3 bases, leaving 21 bases between the germline ends. The germline V gene encodes CDR1 LGHNA and CDR2 YNFKEQ. Here the CDR3 DNA reads TGTGCCAGCAGCCAAGCCCATCAGAGAGGGGCCGGGGACTATGGCTACACCTTC. It is translated as CASSQAHQRGAGDYGYTF.

The chain joins TRBV7-2 to TRBJ2-1; 8 bases fit TRBD1. The germline V gene encodes CDR1 SGHTA and CDR2 FQGNSA. V lost 5 bases, J lost 7 bases, and 13 bases stayed unmatched. CDR3 length equals 16 residues. The DNA for the CDR3 is TGTGCCAGCAGCCCTCTAGCTAGGACAGGGAGGAATGAGCAGTTCTTC. This codes for CASSPLARTGRNEQFF.

This chain connects TRBV29-1 to TRBJ1-2; possible D gene TRBD1, 6 bases. Germline loops: CDR1 SQVTM, CDR2 ANQGSEA. CDR3 length: 12 residues. V lost 7 bases and J 4 bases, leaving 13 bases between the germline ends. DNA for the CDR3: TGCAGCGCCAGGGAAGGGGGCTATGGCTACACCTTC. The encoded protein is CSAREGGYGYTF.

This clonotype was recorded a few times. The V call is TRBV7-2, the J call TRBJ2-1; maybe TRBD2 (5 bases). CDR1 is SGHTA, CDR2 FQGNSA, per germline. V was clipped by 1 base and J by 8 bases, with 18 bases between them. The CDR3 totals 16 residues. Here the CDR3 reads CASSLDGLFSRDEQFF. The CDR3 region has the DNA TGTGCCAGCAGCTTAGACGGACTCTTTTCGAGGGATGAGCAGTTCTTC. The whole variable domain, remainder taken from reference TRBV7-2 and TRBJ2-1, is GAGVSQSPSNKVTEKGKDVELRCDPISGHTALYWYRQSLGQGLEFLIYFQGNSAPDKSGLPSDRFSAERTGGSVSTLTIQRTQQEDSAVYLCASSLDGLFSRDEQFFGPGTRLTVL.

This clonotype was found a few times. The chain has TRBV7-2 and TRBJ2-1; D possibly corresponds to TRBD1 (6 bases). V was pared by 5 bases and J by 5 bases, with 10 bases between. The CDR3 consists of 13 residues. Germline CDR1 reads SGHTA; CDR2 reads FQGNSA. CDR3: CASSAYRDNEQFF. In nucleotides, the CDR3 is TGTGCCAGCAGCGCGTACAGGGACAATGAGCAGTTCTTC.

The genes are TRBV5-1 and TRBJ1-5; weak D call: TRBD1 (5 bases). Germline V lookup: CDR1 SGHRS, CDR2 YFSETQ. CDR3 length: 13 residues. The V end lost 0 bases, the J end lost 9 bases, and 10 bases lay between the germline ends. The DNA of the CDR3 is TGCGCCAGCAGCTTGGACGGGGCTTCGCCCCAGCATTTT. This translates into CASSLDGASPQHF.

This rearrangement joins TRBV6-2 or TRBV6-3 to TRBJ2-3; D may be TRBD2 (5 bases). Germline V gene lookup returns CDR1 MNHEY and CDR2 SVGEGT. The V end was cut by 4 bases, the J end by 5 bases, with 7 bases between. This CDR3 is built from 12 residues. The DNA for the CDR3 is TGTGCCAGCAGTTTCGCGGGAGATACGCAGTATTTT. Protein product: CASSFAGDTQYF.

This clonotype was counted only a few times. CDR3 coding DNA: TGCAGCGCCTATTCAACAGGCTACACTGAAGCTTTCTTT. Its translation is CSAYSTGYTEAFF. The chain combines TRBV29-1 with TRBJ1-1; a weak D match, TRBD1 (5 bases). CDR1 and CDR2 (germline): SQVTM, ANQGSEA. V lost 7 bases to trimming and J lost 3 bases, with 15 bases between them. The CDR3 totals 13 residues.

The DNA for the CDR3 is TGTGCCAGCAGCCCCGCCGGGACGCGTTTCACTGAAGCTTTCTTT. It encodes CASSPAGTRFTEAFF. The rearrangement joins TRBV7-3 to TRBJ1-1, with D possibly TRBD1 on 5 matching bases. Germline V CDR1 and CDR2: SGHTA, FQGTGA. This CDR3 region has 15 residues. V was trimmed by 5 bases and J by 4 bases, leaving 17 bases between them.

This chain joins TRBV6-5 and TRBJ2-7; D is possibly TRBD1 or TRBD2 (6 bases each). Per the germline V gene, CDR1 is MNHEY and CDR2 is SVGAGI. V was trimmed by 5 bases and J by 6 bases, leaving 11 bases between them. The CDR3 is made up of 12 amino acids. The CDR3 here is CASSKQGGEQYF. CDR3 nucleotides: TGTGCCAGCAGTAAACAGGGAGGCGAGCAGTACTTC.

This clonotype has a count of ten or more. The chain couples TRBV30 to TRBJ2-1, with D tentatively TRBD2 (6 bases). V was clipped by 6 bases and J by 0 bases, with 18 bases between them. Germline V gene data show CDR1 as GTSNPN and CDR2 as SVGIG (reference sequence). The CDR3 consists of 16 residues. CDR3 DNA sequence: TGTGCCTGTTCCCGGGGACTCCGAAGCTCCTACAATGAGCAGTTCTTC. Translation gives CACSRGLRSSYNEQFF.

The sample holds a few counts of this clonotype. The chain combines TRBV28 with TRBJ2-1, with a weak D call TRBD2 (7 bases). In germline, CDR1 is MDHEN, CDR2 SYDVKM. V dropped 9 bases and J dropped 8 bases, with 32 bases sitting between them. This CDR3 comprises 18 residues. CDR3 coding DNA: TGTGCCAGAGGGGGGGGCCGGGGGCGGTCCCTCCCAGAGCATGAGCAGTTCTTC. This sequence encodes CARGGGRGRSLPEHEQFF.

The chain joins TRBV5-5 to TRBJ2-7; unclear D gene. This CDR3 region has 12 residues. The V end lost 4 bases, the J end lost 3 bases, and 8 bases lay between the germline ends. Germline V gene lookup returns CDR1 SGHKS and CDR2 YYEKEE (reference sequence). DNA for the CDR3: TGTGCCAGCAGCCGACAAGACTACGAGCAGTACTTC. It specifies CASSRQDYEQYF.

The chain has TRBV28 and TRBJ2-7, with TRBD1 matching 8 bases. Germline assignment: CDR1 MDHEN and CDR2 SYDVKM. The J segment lost 2 bases and the V segment lost 9 bases, leaving 9 bases of the junction unmatched. This CDR3 region has 14 residues. The CDR3 reads CASRGQGYPYEQYF. The CDR3, as DNA: TGTGCCAGTCGAGGACAGGGTTATCCCTACGAGCAGTACTTC.

The sample holds a few counts of this clonotype. The rearrangement uses TRBV20-1 and TRBJ1-4; tentative D call: TRBD1 (5 bases). Germline CDR1 reads DFQATT; CDR2 reads SNEGSKA (reference sequence). Trimming pared 4 bases from V and 0 bases from J, leaving 9 bases between. CDR3 length: 14 residues. The CDR3 sequence: CSATVGATNEKLFF. The DNA of the CDR3 is TGCAGTGCTACGGTGGGGGCAACTAATGAAAAACTGTTTTTT.

The genes are TRBV10-3 and TRBJ1-4; D ambiguous. The CDR3 totals 14 residues. Germline-derived CDR1 and CDR2 are ENHRY and SYGVKD. The V gene lost 4 bases and the J gene lost 7 bases, with 13 bases spanning the gap. The CDR3 protein is CAISAGSGGEKLFF. Written as DNA, the CDR3 is TGTGCCATCAGTGCGGGTTCGGGAGGTGAAAAACTGTTTTTT.

The V call is TRBV12-3 or TRBV12-4, the J call TRBJ1-1, with 7 bases that match TRBD1. Losses at the gene ends were 2 bases for V and 11 bases for J; bases not matched to a gene: 8. The CDR3 is 13 amino acids. The CDR3: CASSLNRGSWAFF. As DNA, the CDR3 is TGTGCCAGCAGTTTAAACAGGGGTAGTTGGGCTTTCTTT.

The chain recombines TRBV18 with TRBJ1-2, with D uncertain. The CDR3 totals 12 residues. Germline V gene sequence: CDR1 KGHSH, CDR2 LQKENI. The V and J ends lost 3 bases and 4 bases respectively, with 6 bases between them. The CDR3 loop reads CASSPAVYGYTF. DNA of the CDR3: TGTGCCAGCTCACCGGCAGTCTATGGCTACACCTTC.

This clonotype was seen a few times. This rearrangement joins TRBV5-1 to TRBJ2-1, with 12 bases that match TRBD2. J gave up 7 bases and V 2 bases, and 10 bases lay outside the gene matches. From germline, CDR1 is SGHRS and CDR2 YFSETQ. The CDR3 loop spans 17 amino acids. DNA for the CDR3: TGCGCCAGCAGCTTCCTAGCGGGAGGGAGGGAAAGGAATGAGCAGTTCTTC. Its protein product is CASSFLAGGRERNEQFF.